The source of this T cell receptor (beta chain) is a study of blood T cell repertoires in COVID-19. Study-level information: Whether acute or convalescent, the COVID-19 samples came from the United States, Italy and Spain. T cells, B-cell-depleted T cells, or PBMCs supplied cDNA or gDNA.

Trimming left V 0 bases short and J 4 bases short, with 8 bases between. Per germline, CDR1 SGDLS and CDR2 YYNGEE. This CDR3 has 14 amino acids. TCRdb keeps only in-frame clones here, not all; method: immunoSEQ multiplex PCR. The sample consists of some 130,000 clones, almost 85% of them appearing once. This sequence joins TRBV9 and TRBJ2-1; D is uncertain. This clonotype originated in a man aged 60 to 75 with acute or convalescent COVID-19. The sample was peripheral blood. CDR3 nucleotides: TGTGCCAGCAGCGTAGCAGCGTCATACAATGAGCAGTTCTTC. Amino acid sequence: CASSVAASYNEQFF.